This T cell receptor (beta chain) was retrieved from a study of PD-1 blockade in classical Hodgkin lymphoma. Overall study findings and caveats: Reports described newly diagnosed patients as having lower baseline TCR diversity than healthy donors.

Sequenced by immunoSEQ multiplex PCR; TCRdb stores in-frame clones only, minus some. Found here are around 1,500 clones, 65% to 80% of them singletons; the top ten hold about 31%. Every patient relapsed after autologous stem cell transplantation, and brentuximab vedotin exposure varied. Magnetic negative selection of thawed PBMCs yielded the CD8+ T cells. V dropped 10 bases and J dropped 3 bases, with 7 bases sitting between them. CDR3 length equals 11 residues. Germline V gene data show CDR1 as MNHNY and CDR2 as SVGAGI (reference sequence). About this clone itself: Antigen: not known.

The sequences come from CD8+ T cells from blood, collected at baseline. The chain joins TRBV6-6 to TRBJ2-1; D is undetermined. This TCR was recovered from a human donor with classical Hodgkin lymphoma. In nucleotides, the CDR3 is TGTGCCACGAAGGTCTACAATGAGCAGTTCTTC. Translated: CATKVYNEQFF.